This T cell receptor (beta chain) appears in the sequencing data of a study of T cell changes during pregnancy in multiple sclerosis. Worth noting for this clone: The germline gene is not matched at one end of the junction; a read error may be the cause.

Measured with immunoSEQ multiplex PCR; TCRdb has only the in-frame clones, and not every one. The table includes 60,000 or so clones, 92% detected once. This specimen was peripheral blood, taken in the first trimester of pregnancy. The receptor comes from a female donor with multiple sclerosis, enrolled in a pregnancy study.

The CDR3: CASSLQLPGTGELFF. In nucleotides, the CDR3 is TGTGCTAGCAGCTTACAACTCCCTGGCACCGGGGAGCTGTTTTTT. The genes are TRBV7-7 and TRBJ2-2, with unresolved D. Germline V gene sequence: CDR1 SSHAT, CDR2 FNYEAQ (reference sequence). The CDR3 consists of 15 residues.